This T cell receptor (beta chain) is drawn from a study of cytomegalovirus exposure and HLA in healthy donors. As to this clone: What it binds is not known.

General study points: Serostatus for CMV was the only available immune exposure information. As a later analysis showed, a missense DCLRE1C variant was linked to trimming of TCR beta V- and J-genes. Owing to their indistinguishability, certain V segments, notably TRBV6-2 and TRBV6-3, were excluded.

V was trimmed by 1 base and J by 1 base, leaving 11 bases between them. CDR3 length: 15 residues. CDR1 and CDR2 (germline): MGHRA, YSYEKL. PCR amplification relied on 60 Vbeta primers (plus 13 Jbeta primers). How the authors handled the data: Later work found 80 million or so unique TCR beta chains, with some 11 million shared. TCRdb's copy holds only in-frame clones and misses some; the assay was immunoSEQ multiplex PCR. V, J and clone size are those of that table, while D and trimming were read from the DNA. The table shows under 70,000 clones, with about three quarters occurring only once. The receptor was isolated from a male donor in good health and CMV-seropositive. The sequencing input was PBMCs. The chain recombines TRBV4-1 with TRBJ2-7, with D perhaps TRBD1 (5 bases). The CDR3 DNA sequence: TGCGCCAGCAGCCAAGTGCCACCAGGGTCCTACGAGCAGTACTTC. Translation gives CASSQVPPGSYEQYF.